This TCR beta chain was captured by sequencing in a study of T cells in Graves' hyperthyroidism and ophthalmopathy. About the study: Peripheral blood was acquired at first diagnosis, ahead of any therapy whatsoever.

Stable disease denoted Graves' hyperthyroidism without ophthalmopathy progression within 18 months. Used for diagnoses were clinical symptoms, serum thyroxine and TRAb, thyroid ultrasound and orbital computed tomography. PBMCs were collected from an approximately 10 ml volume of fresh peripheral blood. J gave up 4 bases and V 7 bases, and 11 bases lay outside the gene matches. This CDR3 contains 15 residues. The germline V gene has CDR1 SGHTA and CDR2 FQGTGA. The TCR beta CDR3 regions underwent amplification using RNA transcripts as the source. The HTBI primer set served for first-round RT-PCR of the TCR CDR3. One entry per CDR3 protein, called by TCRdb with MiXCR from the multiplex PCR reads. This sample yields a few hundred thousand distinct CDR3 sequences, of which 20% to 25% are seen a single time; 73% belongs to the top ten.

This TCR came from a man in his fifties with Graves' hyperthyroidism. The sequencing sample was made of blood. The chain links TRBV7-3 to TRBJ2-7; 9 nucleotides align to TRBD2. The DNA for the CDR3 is TGTGCCAGCACTCCAGCGGGGGGCCTAATTTACGAGCAGTACTTC. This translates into CASTPAGGLIYEQYF.